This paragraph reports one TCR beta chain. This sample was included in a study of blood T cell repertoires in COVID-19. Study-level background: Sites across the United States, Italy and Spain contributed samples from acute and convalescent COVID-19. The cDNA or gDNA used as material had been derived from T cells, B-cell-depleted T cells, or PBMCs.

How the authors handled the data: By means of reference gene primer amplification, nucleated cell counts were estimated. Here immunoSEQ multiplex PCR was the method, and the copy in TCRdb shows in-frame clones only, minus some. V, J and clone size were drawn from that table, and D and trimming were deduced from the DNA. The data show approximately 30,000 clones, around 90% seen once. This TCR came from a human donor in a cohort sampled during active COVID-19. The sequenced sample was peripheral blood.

The CDR3 DNA reads TGTGCCAGCAGTTCAGGGTTTGGTGGGCCCGGCTACACCTTC. Its protein product is CASSSGFGGPGYTF. The gene calls are TRBV27 and TRBJ1-2, with D possibly matching TRBD1 (5 bases). The V and J ends lost 4 bases and 8 bases respectively, with 17 bases between them. This CDR3 is 14 amino acids long. Germline CDR1 reads MNHEY; CDR2 reads SMNVEV (reference sequence).